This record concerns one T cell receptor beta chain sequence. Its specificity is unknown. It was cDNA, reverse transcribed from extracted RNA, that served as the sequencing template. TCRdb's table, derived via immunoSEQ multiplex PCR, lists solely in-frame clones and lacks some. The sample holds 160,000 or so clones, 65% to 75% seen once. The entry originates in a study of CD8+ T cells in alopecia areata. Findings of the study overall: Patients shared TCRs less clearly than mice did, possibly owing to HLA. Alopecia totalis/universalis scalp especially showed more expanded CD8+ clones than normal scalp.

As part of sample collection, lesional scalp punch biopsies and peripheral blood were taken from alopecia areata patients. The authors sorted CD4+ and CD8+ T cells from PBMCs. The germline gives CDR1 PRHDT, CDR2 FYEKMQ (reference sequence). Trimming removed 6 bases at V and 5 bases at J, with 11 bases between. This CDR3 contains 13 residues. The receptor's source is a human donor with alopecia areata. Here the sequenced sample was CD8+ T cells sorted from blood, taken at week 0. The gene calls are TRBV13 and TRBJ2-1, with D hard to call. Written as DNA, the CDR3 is TGTGCCAGCAGGGTTGGGTCTAACAATGAGCAGTTCTTC. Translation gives CASRVGSNNEQFF. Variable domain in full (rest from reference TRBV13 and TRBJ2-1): AAGVIQSPRHLIKEKRETATLKCYPIPRHDTVYWYQQGPGQDPQFLISFYEKMQSDKGSIPDRFSAQQFSDYHSELNMSSLELGDSALYFCASRVGSNNEQFFGPGTRLTVL.